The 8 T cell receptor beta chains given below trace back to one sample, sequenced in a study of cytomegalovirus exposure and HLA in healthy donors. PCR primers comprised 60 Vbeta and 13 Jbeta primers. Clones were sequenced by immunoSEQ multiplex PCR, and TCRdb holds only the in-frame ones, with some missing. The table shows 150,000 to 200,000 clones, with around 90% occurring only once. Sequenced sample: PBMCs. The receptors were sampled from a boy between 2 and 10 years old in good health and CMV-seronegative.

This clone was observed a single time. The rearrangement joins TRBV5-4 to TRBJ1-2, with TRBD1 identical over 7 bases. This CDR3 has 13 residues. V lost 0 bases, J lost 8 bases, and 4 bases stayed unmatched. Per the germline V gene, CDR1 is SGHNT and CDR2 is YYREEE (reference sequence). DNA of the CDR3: TGTGCCAGCAGCTTGGACAGGGGAATGGGCTACACCTTC. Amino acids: CASSLDRGMGYTF.

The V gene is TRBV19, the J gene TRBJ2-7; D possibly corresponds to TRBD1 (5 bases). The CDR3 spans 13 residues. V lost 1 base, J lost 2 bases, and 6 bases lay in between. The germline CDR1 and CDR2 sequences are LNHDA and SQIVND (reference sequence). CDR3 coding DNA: TGTGCCAGTAGTATAGGGGGCACCTACGAGCAGTACTTC. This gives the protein CASSIGGTYEQYF.

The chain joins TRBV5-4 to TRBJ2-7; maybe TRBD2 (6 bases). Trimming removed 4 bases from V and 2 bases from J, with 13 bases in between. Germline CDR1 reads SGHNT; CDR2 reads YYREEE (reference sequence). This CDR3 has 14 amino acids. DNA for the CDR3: TGTGCCAGCAGCCGAGCGTCGGGGGCCTACGAGCAGTACTTC. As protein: CASSRASGAYEQYF.

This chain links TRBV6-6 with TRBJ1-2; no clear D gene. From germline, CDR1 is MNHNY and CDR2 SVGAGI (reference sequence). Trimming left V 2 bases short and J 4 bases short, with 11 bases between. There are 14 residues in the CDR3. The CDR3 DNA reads TGTGCCAGCAGTTACGGCGGGGAAACCTATGGCTACACCTTC. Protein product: CASSYGGETYGYTF.

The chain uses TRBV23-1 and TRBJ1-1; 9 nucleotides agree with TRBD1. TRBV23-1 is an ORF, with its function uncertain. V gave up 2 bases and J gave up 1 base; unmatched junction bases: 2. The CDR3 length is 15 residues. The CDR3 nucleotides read TGCGCCAGCAGTCAACCGGACAGGGGGAACACTGAAGCTTTCTTT. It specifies CASSQPDRGNTEAFF.

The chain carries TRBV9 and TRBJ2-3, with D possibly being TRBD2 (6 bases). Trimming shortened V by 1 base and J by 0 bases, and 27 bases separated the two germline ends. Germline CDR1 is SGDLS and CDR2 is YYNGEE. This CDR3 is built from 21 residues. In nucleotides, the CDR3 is TGTGCCAGCAGCGTAAGGTCGGCGGGGACTCTCAGCCCCGTCAGCACAGATACGCAGTATTTT. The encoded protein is CASSVRSAGTLSPVSTDTQYF.

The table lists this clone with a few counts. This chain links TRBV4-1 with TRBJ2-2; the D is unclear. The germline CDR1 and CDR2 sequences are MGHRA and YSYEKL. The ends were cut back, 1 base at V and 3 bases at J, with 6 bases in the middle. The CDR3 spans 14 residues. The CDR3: CASSQADYTGELFF. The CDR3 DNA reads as TGCGCCAGCAGCCAAGCAGACTACACCGGGGAGCTGTTTTTT.

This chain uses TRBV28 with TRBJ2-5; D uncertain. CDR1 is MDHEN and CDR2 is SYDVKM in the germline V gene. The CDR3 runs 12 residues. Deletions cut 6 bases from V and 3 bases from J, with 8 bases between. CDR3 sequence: CASSPPEETQYF. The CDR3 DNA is TGTGCCAGCAGCCCCCCTGAAGAGACCCAGTACTTC.